This TCR beta chain derives from a study of identical twins. Study conclusions and caveats: Out-of-frame beta sequences exhibited a weaker degree of excess twin sharing. Insertions were fewer in abundant cord blood beta clonotypes, whereas memory repertoires showed none of this pattern.

This CDR3 has 14 residues. V dropped 6 bases and J dropped 9; count of bases not matched to a gene: 8. The germline V gene has CDR1 MNHEY and CDR2 SVGEGT. On this clonotype itself: Its specificity is unknown.

MiXCR, applied by TCRdb to the 5' RACE reads, yields one record per CDR3 protein. Altogether about 520,000 distinct CDR3 sequences are present, less than 25% being singletons, with the ten largest covering 0.8% to 1%. These records were also assigned to another study, of T cells expressing NK-cell markers.

The specimen sequenced was CD4+ T cells sorted from blood. This clonotype was sampled from a woman younger than 35 in good health. The rearrangement links TRBV6-2 or TRBV6-3 to TRBJ2-1; 10 bases agree with TRBD2. The CDR3 sequence is CASSLAGVLSEQFF. In DNA, the CDR3 is TGTGCCAGCAGCCTAGCGGGAGTGCTATCTGAGCAGTTCTTC.